This passage covers 7 T cell receptor beta chains from one sample sequenced in a study of blood T cells in healthy people across ages. It was with a sample-barcoded 5' primer and a J-beta primer mix that a second PCR of about 6 to 12 cycles was run. TCRdb re-called the 5' RACE reads with MiXCR, one entry per CDR3 protein. The sample records fewer than 2,000,000 distinct CDR3 sequences, about 31% being singletons. Sequenced: blood. All receptors come from a woman aged 25 to 39 in good health.

The J gene is TRBJ2-7, the V gene TRBV11-1; TRBD1 matches at 7 bases. Germline V gene data show CDR1 as SGHAT and CDR2 as FQDESV (reference sequence). The V segment lost 5 bases and the J segment 6 bases; nucleotides outside the gene matches: 4. There are 12 residues in the CDR3. In nucleotides, the CDR3 is TGTGCCAGCAGCAAAACAGGGGTCGAGCAGTACTTC. It specifies CASSKTGVEQYF. The full variable domain, completed using reference TRBV11-1 and TRBJ2-7, is EAEVAQSPRYKITEKSQAVAFWCDPISGHATLYWYRQILGQGPELLVQFQDESVVDDSQLPKDRFSAERLKGVDSTLKIQPAELGDSAMYLCASSKTGVEQYFGPGTRLTVT.

The chain links TRBV9 to TRBJ2-5, with 9 bases aligning to TRBD1. Near its end, the DNA agrees better with TRBJ2-7, so the J call may be wrong. Germline V gives CDR1 SGDLS, CDR2 YYNGEE. CDR3 length: 16 amino acids. CDR3: CASSGESRDRVCEQYF. For the CDR3, the DNA is TGTGCCAGCAGCGGAGAATCGCGGGACAGGGTATGCGAGCAGTACTTC.

Worth noting for this clonotype: A much larger clone differs from this one at a single base, so this may be a read error. This chain connects TRBV7-2 to TRBJ2-7; TRBD1 matches at 7 bases. The CDR3 length is 12 residues. J gave up 7 bases and V 5 bases, and 5 bases lay outside the gene matches. Germline V CDR1 and CDR2: SGHTA, FQGNSA. Here the CDR3 reads CASSIQGWEQYF. In DNA form, the CDR3 reads TGTGCCAGCAGCATACAGGGGTGGGAGCAGTACTTC.

This clonotype was seen more than once but under ten times. J is TRBJ1-5 and V is TRBV15, with D maybe TRBD1 (5 bases). V lost 0 bases and J 6 bases, leaving 15 bases between the germline ends. There are 16 residues in the CDR3. In germline, CDR1 is LNHNV, CDR2 YYDKDF (reference sequence). CDR3 sequence reads: CATSRDRDLMGQPQHF. Written as DNA, the CDR3 is TGTGCCACCAGCAGAGATCGGGACCTAATGGGTCAGCCCCAGCATTTT.

The chain is built from TRBV7-2 and TRBJ2-7; tentatively, D is TRBD2 (6 bases). The CDR3 contains 16 residues. Trimming pared 3 bases from V and 4 bases from J, leaving 19 bases between. Per germline, CDR1 SGHTA and CDR2 FQGNSA. The CDR3 spells CASSFLTRMDYYEQYF. The CDR3 DNA is TGTGCCAGCAGCTTCCTAACCAGGATGGACTATTACGAGCAGTACTTC.

This clonotype turned up a few times. The chain uses TRBV10-3 and TRBJ2-1, with D perhaps TRBD1 or TRBD2 (5 bases each). V was clipped by 4 bases and J by 10 bases, with 17 bases between them. The germline V gene encodes CDR1 ENHRY and CDR2 SYGVKD. The CDR3 has 14 amino acids. DNA for the CDR3: TGTGCCATCAGTGCGGGGACGGCAGAATACGAGCAGTTCTTC. This sequence encodes CAISAGTAEYEQFF.

This sequence joins TRBV4-2 and TRBJ2-2, with 9 positions matching TRBD2. V dropped 4 bases and J dropped 4; count of bases not matched to a gene: 4. CDR1 is LGHNA and CDR2 is YNFKEQ in the germline V gene. This CDR3 is built from 15 residues. CDR3 residues: CASSLAGAATGELFF. CDR3 sequence (DNA): TGTGCCAGCAGCCTAGCGGGGGCGGCCACCGGGGAGCTGTTTTTT.